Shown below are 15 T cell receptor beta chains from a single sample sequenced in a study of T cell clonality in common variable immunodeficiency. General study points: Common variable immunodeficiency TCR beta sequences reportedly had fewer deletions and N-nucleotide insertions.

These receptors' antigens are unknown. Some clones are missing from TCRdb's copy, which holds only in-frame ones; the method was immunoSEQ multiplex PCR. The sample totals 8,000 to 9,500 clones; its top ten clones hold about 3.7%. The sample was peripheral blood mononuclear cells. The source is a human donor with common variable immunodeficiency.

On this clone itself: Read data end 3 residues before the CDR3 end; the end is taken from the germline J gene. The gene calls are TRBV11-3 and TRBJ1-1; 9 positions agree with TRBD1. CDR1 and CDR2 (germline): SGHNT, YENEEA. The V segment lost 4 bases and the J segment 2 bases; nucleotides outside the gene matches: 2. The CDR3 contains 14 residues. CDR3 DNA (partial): TGTGCCAGCAGCTCGGGACAGGGAAACACTGAA. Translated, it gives CASSSGQGNTE. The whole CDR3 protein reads CASSSGQGNTEAFF.

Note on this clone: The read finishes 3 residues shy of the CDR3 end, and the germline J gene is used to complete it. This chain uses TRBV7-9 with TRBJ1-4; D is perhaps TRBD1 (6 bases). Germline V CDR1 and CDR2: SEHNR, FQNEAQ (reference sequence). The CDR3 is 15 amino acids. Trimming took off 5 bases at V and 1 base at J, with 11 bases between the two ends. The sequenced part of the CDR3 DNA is TGTGCCAGCAGCCCTCCACAGGGAACTAATGAAAAA. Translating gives CASSPPQGTNEK. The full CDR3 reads CASSPPQGTNEKLFF.

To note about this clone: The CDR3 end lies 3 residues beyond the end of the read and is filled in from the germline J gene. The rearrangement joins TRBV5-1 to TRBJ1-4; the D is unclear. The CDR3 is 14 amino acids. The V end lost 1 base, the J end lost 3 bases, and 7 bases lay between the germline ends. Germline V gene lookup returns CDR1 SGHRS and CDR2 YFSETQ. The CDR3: CASSLTAPNEKLFF. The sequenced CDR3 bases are TGCGCCAGCAGCTTGACAGCTCCTAATGAAAAA. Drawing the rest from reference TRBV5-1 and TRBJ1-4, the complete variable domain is KAGVTQTPRYLIKTRGQQVTLSCSPISGHRSVSWYQQTPGQGLQFLFEYFSETQRNKGNFPGRFSGRQFSNSRSEMNVSTLELGDSALYLCASSLTAPNEKLFFGSGTQLSVL.

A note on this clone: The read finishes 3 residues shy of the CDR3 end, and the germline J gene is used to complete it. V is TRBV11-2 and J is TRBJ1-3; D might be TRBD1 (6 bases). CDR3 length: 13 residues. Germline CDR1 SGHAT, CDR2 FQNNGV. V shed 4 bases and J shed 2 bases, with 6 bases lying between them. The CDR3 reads CASSSGAGNTIYF. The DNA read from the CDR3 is TGTGCCAGCAGCTCAGGGGCTGGAAACACC.

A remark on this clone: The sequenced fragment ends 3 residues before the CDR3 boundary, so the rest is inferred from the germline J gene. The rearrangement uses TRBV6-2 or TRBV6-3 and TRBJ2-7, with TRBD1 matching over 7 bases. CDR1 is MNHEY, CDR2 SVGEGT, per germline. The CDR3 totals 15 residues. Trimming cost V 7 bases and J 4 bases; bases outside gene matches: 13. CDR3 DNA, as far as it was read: TGTGCCAGCACCGATCCGGACAGGACGGCTTACGAG. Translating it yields CASTDPDRTAYE. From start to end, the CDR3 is CASTDPDRTAYEQYF.

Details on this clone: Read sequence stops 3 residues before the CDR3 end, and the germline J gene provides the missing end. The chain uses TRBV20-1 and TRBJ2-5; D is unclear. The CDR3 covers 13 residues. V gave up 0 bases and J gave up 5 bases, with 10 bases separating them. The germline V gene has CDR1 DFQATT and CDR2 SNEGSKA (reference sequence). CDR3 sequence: CSARERAGETQYF. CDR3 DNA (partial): TGCAGTGCTAGAGAGCGCGCCGGGGAGACC.

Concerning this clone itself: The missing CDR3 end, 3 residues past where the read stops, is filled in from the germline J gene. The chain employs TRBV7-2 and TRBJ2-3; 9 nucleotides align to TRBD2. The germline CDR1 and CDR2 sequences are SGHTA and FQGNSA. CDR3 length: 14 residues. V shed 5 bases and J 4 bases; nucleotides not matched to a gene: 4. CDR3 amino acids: CASSAGLAPDTQYF. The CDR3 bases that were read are TGTGCCAGCAGCGCGGGACTAGCCCCAGATACG.

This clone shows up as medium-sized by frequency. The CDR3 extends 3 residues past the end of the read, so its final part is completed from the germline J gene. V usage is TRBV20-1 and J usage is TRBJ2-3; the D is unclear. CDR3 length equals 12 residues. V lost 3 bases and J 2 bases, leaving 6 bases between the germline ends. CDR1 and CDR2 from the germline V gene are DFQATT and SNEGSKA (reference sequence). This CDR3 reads CSASVVTDTQYF. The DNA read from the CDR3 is TGCAGTGCTAGCGTCGTCACAGATACG.

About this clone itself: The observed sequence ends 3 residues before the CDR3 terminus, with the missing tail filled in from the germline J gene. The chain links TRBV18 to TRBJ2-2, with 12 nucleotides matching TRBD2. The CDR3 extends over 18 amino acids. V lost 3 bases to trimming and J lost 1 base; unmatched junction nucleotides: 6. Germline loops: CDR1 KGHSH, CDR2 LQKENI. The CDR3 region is CASSPTTSGSLNTGELFF. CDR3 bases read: TGTGCCAGCTCACCGACGACTAGCGGGAGCTTGAACACCGGGGAG.

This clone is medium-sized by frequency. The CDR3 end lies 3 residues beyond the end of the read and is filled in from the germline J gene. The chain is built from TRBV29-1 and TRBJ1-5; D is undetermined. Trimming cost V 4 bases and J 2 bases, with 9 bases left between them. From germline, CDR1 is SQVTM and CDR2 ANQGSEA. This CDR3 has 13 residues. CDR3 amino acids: CSVVAGGNQPQHF. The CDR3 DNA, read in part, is TGCAGCGTTGTGGCGGGCGGCAATCAGCCC.

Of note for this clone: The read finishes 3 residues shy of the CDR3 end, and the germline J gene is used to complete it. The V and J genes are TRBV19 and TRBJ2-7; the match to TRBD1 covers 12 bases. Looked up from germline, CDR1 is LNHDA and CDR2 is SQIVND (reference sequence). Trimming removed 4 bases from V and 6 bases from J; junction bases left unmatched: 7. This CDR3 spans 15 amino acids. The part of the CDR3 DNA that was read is TGTGCCAGTAGTACGGCGGGACAGGGGGCATCCGAG. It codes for CASSTAGQGASE. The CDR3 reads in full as CASSTAGQGASEQYF.

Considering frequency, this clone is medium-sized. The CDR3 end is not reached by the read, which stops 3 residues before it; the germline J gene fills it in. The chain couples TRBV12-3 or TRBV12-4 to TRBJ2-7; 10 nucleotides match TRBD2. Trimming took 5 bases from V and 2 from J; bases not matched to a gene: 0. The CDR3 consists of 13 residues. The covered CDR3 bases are TGTGCCAGCAGTACTAGCGGGGCCTACGAG. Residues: CASSTSGAYE. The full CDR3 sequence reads CASSTSGAYEQYF.

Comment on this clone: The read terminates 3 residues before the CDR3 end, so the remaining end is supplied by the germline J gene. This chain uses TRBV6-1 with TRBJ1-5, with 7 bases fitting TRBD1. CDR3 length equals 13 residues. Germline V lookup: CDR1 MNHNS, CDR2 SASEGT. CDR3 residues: CASSVQGPGPQHF. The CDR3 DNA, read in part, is TGTGCCAGCAGTGTACAGGGGCCTGGACCC.

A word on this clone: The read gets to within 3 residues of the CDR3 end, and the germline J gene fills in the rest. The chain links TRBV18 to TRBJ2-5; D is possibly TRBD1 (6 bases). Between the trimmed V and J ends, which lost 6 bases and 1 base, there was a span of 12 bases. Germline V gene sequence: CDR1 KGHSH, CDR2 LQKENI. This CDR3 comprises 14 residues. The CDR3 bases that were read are TGTGCCAGCTCCCTAGACAGGACCCAAGAGACC. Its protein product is CASSLDRTQET. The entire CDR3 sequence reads CASSLDRTQETQYF.

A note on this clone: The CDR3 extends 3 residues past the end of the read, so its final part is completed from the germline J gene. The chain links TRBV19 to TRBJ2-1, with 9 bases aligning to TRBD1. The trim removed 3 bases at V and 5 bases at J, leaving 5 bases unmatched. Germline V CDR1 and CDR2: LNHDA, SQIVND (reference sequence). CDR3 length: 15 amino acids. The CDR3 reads CASSISTGGHNEQFF. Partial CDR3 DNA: TGTGCCAGTAGTATTTCTACAGGGGGCCACAATGAG.